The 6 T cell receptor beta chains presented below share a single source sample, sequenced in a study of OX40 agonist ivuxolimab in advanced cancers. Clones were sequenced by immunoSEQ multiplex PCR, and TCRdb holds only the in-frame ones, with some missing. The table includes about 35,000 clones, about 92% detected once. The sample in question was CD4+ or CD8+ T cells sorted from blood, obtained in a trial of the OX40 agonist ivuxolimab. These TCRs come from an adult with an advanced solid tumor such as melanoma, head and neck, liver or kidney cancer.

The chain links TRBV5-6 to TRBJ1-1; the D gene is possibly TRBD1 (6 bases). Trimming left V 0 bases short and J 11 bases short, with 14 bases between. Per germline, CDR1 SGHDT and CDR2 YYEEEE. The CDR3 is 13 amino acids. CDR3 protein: CASSLAGGRDAFF. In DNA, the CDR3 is TGTGCCAGCAGCTTGGCGGGGGGGCGAGACGCTTTCTTT.

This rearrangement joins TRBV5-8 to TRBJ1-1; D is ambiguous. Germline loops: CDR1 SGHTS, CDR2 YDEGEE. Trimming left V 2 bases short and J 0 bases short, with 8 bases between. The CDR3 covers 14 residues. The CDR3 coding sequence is TGTGCCAGCAGCTTCCAGATTATGAACACTGAAGCTTTCTTT. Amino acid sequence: CASSFQIMNTEAFF.

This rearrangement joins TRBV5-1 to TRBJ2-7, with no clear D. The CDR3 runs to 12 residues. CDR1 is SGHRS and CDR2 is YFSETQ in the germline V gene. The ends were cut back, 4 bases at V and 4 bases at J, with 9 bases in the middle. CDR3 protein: CASSLPGYEQYF. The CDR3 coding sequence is TGCGCCAGCAGCCTACCAGGATACGAGCAGTACTTC.

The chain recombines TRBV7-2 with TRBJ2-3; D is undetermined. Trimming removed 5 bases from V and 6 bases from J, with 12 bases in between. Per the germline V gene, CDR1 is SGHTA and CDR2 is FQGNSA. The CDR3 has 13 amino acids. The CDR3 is CASSRYTTDTQYF. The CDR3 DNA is TGTGCCAGCAGCCGCTATACGACCGATACGCAGTATTTT.

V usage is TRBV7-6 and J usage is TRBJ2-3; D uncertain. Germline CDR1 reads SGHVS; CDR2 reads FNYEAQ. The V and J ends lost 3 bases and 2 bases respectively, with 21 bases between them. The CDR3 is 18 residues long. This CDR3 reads CASSFAKGEESPTDTQYF. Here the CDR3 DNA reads TGTGCCAGCAGCTTTGCCAAGGGCGAAGAAAGTCCCACAGATACGCAGTATTTT.

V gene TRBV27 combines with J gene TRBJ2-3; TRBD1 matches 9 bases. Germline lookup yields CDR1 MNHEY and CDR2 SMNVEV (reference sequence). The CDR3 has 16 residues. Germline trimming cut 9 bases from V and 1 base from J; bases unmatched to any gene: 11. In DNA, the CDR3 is TGTGCCAGACGAATTCCGGGACAGGGCTGCACAGATACGCAGTATTTT. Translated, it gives CARRIPGQGCTDTQYF.